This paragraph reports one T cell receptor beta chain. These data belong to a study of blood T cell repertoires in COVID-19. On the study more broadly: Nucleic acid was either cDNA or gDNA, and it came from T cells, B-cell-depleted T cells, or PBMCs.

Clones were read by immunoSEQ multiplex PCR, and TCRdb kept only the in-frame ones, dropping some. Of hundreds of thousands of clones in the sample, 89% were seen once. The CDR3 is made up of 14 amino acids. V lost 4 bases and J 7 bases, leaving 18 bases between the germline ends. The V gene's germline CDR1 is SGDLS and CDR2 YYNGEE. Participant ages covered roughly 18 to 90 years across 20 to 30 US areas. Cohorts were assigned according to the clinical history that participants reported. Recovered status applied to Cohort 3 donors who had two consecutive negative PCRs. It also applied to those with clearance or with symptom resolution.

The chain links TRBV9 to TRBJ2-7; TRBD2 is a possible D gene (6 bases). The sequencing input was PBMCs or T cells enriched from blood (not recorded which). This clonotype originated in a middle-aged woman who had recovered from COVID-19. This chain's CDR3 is CASSSQRVDTEQYF. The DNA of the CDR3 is TGTGCCAGCAGCTCCCAGCGGGTAGACACTGAGCAGTACTTC.